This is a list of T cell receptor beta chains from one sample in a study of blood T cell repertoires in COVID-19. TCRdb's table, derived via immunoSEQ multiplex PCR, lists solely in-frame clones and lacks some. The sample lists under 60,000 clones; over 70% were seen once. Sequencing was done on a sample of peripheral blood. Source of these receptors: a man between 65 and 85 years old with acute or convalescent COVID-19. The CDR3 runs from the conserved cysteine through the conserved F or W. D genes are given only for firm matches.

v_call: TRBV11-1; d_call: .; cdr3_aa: CASSLNERRGGYTF
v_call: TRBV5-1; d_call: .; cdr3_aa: CASSAQGRGTGELFF
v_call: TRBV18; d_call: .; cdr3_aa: CASSPNGTPTEAFF
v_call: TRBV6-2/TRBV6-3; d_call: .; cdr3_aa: CASSLTYPGVRGETF
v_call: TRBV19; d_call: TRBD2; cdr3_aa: CASGGAHQETQYF
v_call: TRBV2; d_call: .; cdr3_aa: CASSVEGVGSEQFF
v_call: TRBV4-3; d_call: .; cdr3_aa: CASSLNGGVGEKLFF
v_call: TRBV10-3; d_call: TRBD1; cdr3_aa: CAIQDQGATEAFF
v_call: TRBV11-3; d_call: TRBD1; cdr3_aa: CASSLRDRGTDTQYF
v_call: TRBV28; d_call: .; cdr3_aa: CASSPGGTPGYNSPLHF
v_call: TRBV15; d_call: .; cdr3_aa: CATSRDRFTEKLFF
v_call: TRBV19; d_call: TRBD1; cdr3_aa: CASRRTGENRSPLHF
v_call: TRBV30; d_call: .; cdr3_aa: CAWSAAQPAGEQYF
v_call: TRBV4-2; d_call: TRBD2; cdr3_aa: CASSLLAGGSYNEQFF
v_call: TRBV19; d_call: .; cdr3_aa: CASSILWGRTIANYGYTF
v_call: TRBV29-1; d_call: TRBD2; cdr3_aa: CSVDAGGRNEQFF
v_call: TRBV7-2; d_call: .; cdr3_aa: CASSRGGHGSYNEQFF
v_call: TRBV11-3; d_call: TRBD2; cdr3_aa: CASSRGLAGGFTDTQYF
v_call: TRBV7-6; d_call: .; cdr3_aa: CASSLVGGSYTGELFF
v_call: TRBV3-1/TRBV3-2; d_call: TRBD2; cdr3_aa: CASTLAGGPYEQYF
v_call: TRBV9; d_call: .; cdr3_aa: CASHSGGANYGYTF
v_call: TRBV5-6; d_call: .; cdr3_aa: CASSLAGRSYGYTF
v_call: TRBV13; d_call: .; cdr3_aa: CASSPRLNTGELFF
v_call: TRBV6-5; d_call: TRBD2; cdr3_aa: CASRKTSVPTEQFF
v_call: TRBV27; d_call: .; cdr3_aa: CASSFRTHPSSYNSPLHF
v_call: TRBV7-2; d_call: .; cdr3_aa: CASSSRGPRVYGYTF
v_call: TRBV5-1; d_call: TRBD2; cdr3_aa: CASQSGTSGEQYF
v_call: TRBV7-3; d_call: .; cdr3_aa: CASSMLQGPPLHF
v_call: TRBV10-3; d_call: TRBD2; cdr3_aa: CAISPTSGVTIYEQYF
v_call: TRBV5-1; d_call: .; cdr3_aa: CASSLGDRNQPQHF
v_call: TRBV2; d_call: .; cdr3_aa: CASSETVGGYTF
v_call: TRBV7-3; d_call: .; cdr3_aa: CASGHAGTGELFF
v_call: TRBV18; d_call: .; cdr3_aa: CASSPTVTSPLHF
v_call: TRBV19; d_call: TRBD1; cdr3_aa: CASSLAGTGSDEQFF
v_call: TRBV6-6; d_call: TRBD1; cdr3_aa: CASSPLFGTGPFLQPQHF
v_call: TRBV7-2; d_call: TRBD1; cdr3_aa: CASSWGQGRSAQYF
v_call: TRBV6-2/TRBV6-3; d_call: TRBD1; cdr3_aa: CASSFDREAEAFF
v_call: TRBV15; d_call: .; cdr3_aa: CATSRAGGASQPQHF
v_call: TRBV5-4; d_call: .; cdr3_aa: CASSLPGLQGTEAFF
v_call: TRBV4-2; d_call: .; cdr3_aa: CASSPPGSTEAFF
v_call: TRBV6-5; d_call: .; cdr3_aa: CASSLRRDSYNEQFF
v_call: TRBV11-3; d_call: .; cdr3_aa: CASQSNRGSPLHF